This T cell receptor beta chain is from a study of cytomegalovirus exposure and HLA in healthy donors. Regarding donors, all were healthy bone marrow donors. PCR employed 60 Vbeta and 13 Jbeta primers. Assay: immunoSEQ multiplex PCR; the TCRdb copy retains only in-frame clones and omits some. Altogether about 190,000 clones are present, over 70% being singletons, with the ten largest covering over 1.5%. In germline, CDR1 is MNHEY, CDR2 SVGAGI. The J segment lost 3 bases and the V segment lost 3 bases, leaving 3 bases of the junction unmatched. The CDR3 has 14 amino acids. This sequence joins TRBV6-5 and TRBJ2-3; 7 bases fit TRBD1. This receptor was taken from a woman in her late teens or twenties in good health and CMV-seronegative. Specimen: PBMCs. In DNA, the CDR3 is TGTGCCAGCAGTTATGGGGACAGAACAGATACGCAGTATTTT. It specifies CASSYGDRTDTQYF.